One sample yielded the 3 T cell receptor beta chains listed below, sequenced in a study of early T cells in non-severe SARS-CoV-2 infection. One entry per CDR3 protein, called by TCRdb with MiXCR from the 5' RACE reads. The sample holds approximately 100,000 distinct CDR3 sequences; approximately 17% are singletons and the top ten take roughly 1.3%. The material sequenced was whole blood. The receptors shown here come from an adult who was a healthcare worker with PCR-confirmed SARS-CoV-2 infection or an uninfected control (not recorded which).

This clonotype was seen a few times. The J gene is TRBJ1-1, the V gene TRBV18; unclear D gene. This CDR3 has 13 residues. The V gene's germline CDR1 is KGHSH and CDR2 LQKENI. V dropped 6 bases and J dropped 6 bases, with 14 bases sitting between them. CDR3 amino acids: CASSEKPWAEAFF. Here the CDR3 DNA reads TGTGCCAGCTCGGAAAAGCCTTGGGCTGAAGCTTTCTTT. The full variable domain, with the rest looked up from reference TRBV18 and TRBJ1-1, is NAGVMQNPRHLVRRRGQEARLRCSPMKGHSHVYWYRQLPEEGLKFMVYLQKENIIDESGMPKERFSAEFPKEGPSILRIQQVVRGDSAAYFCASSEKPWAEAFFGQGTRLTVV.

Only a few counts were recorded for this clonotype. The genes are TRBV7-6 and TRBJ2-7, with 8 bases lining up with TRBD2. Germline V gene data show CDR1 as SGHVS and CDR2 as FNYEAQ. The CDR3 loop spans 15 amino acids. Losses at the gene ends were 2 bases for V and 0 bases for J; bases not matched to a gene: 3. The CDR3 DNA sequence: TGTGCCAGCAGCTTACGCGGGGGGCACTCCTACGAGCAGTACTTC. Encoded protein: CASSLRGGHSYEQYF.

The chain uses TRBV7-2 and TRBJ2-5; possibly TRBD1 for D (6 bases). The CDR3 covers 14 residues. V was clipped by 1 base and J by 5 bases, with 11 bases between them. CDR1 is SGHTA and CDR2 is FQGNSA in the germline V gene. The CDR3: CASSLVRGYETQYF. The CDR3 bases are TGTGCCAGCAGCTTAGTCAGGGGATATGAGACCCAGTACTTC.